This T cell receptor (beta chain) was captured by sequencing in a study of blood T cell repertoires in COVID-19. For the study at large: Samples of COVID-19 (acute and convalescent) were obtained from the United States, Italy and Spain. T cells, B-cell-depleted T cells, or PBMCs supplied cDNA or gDNA.

This CDR3 comprises 12 residues. The V end lost 4 bases, the J end lost 6 bases, and 11 bases lay between the germline ends. Per germline, CDR1 SGDLS and CDR2 YYNGEE. Here immunoSEQ multiplex PCR was the method, and the copy in TCRdb shows in-frame clones only, minus some. This sample carries hundreds of thousands of clones, 88% of them seen once, and the ten largest clones take around 0.9%. Sequenced input: PBMCs or T cells enriched from blood (not recorded which). This sequence was found in a woman younger than 45 who had recovered from COVID-19. The rearrangement joins TRBV9 to TRBJ2-7, with D possibly TRBD1 on 5 matching bases. The CDR3 here is CASSYDRGEQYF. CDR3 coding DNA: TGTGCCAGCAGCTATGACAGAGGCGAGCAGTACTTC.